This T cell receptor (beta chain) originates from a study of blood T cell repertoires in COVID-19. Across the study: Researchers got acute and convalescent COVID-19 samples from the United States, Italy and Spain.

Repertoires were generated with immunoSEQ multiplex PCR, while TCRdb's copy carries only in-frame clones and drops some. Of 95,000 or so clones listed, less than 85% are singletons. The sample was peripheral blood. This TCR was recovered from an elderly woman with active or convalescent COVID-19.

CDR3 nucleotides: TGTGCCAGCAGCCAGTTTGACAGGGGGTTCAATGAGCAGTTCTTC. This gives the protein CASSQFDRGFNEQFF. The chain has TRBV14 and TRBJ2-1; 9 bases match TRBD1. The CDR3 extends over 15 amino acids. Germline trimming cut 3 bases from V and 6 bases from J; bases unmatched to any gene: 6. Per germline, CDR1 SGHDN and CDR2 FVKESK. Complete variable domain (other parts from reference TRBV14 and TRBJ2-1): EAGVTQFPSHSVIEKGQTVTLRCDPISGHDNLYWYRRVMGKEIKFLLHFVKESKQDESGMPNNRFLAERTGGTYSTLKVQPAELEDSGVYFCASSQFDRGFNEQFFGPGTRLTVL.